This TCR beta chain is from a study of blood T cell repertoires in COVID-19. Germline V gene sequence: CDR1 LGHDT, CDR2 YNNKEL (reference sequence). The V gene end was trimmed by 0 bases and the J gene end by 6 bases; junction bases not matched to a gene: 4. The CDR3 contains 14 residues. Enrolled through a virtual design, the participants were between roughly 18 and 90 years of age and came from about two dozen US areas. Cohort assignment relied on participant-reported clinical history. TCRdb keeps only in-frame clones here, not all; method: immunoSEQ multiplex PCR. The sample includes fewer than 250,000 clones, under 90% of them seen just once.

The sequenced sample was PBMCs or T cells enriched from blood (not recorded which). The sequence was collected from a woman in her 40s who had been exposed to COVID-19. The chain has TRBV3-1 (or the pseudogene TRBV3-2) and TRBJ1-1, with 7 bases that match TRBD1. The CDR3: CASSQDWQGAEAFF. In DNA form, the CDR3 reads TGTGCCAGCAGCCAAGACTGGCAGGGGGCTGAAGCTTTCTTT.